This T cell receptor (beta chain) was captured by sequencing in a study of cytomegalovirus exposure and HLA in healthy donors. Researchers ran the PCR with 60 Vbeta and 13 Jbeta primers. This table comes from immunoSEQ multiplex PCR, and its TCRdb copy is limited to in-frame clones, with some not included. The sample's table shows some 150,000 clones. The V segment lost 4 bases and the J segment 3 bases; nucleotides outside the gene matches: 7. CDR1 and CDR2 from the germline V gene are SGDLS and YYNGEE. CDR3 length equals 16 residues. The sequencing sample was made of PBMCs. This receptor was obtained from a man aged 40-49 years in good health and CMV-seronegative. The chain uses TRBV9 and TRBJ2-3, with TRBD2 matching 11 bases. Written as DNA, the CDR3 is TGTGCCAGCAGCAACTTAGCGGGGGGGCGGACAGATACGCAGTATTTT. This gives the protein CASSNLAGGRTDTQYF.